This is a list of T cell receptor beta chains from one sample in a study of blood T cell repertoires in COVID-19. Profiling relied on immunoSEQ multiplex PCR, and the TCRdb table lists in-frame clones only, not all of them. Among roughly 100,000 clones listed, 80% to 95% were seen once. Input material: peripheral blood. Every receptor here comes from a woman aged 50 to 65 with COVID-19, enrolled during active disease. The CDR3 runs from the conserved cysteine through the conserved F or W. The order of the fields is D gene, V gene, clone size, J gene, CDR3 protein, CDR3 DNA. The D gene is left open where the match is weak. Clone size appears in some rows only: once, few, many, or a class for an expanded clone.

TRBD2	TRBV9	-	TRBJ2-1	CASSVVAGGPNEQFF	TGTGCCAGCAGCGTAGTTGCGGGGGGGCCCAATGAGCAGTTCTTC
-	TRBV7-3	-	TRBJ1-1	CASSLGGLESDQAFF	TGTGCCAGCAGCTTAGGTGGTCTAGAGTCCGACCAAGCTTTCTTT
TRBD1	TRBV24-1	-	TRBJ2-1	CATSDPGTGRNEQFF	TGTGCCACCAGTGATCCCGGGACAGGTCGAAATGAGCAGTTCTTC
-	TRBV11-2	-	TRBJ2-5	CASSSLRGGAEETQYF	TGTGCCAGCAGCTCCCTGAGAGGAGGTGCGGAAGAGACCCAGTACTTC
TRBD1	TRBV7-2	-	TRBJ1-6	CASSITGTGANNSPLHF	TGTGCCAGCAGCATCACCGGGACAGGGGCGAATAATTCACCCCTCCACTTT
-	TRBV27	-	TRBJ2-1	CASTKGNEQFF	TGTGCCAGCACCAAGGGGAATGAGCAGTTCTTC
-	TRBV7-3	-	TRBJ2-1	CASSLQGIDEQFF	TGTGCCAGCAGCTTACAGGGGATCGATGAGCAGTTCTTC
-	TRBV19	-	TRBJ1-3	CASSILASLSSGNTIYF	TGTGCCAGTAGTATTCTGGCCAGTTTAAGCTCTGGAAACACCATATATTTT
TRBD1	TRBV6-2/TRBV6-3	-	TRBJ1-1	CASSSDRVGVRTEAFF	TGTGCCAGCAGTTCCGACAGGGTGGGCGTAAGGACTGAAGCTTTCTTT
-	TRBV11-3	once	TRBJ1-4	CASSQRGGNEKLFF	TGTGCCAGCAGCCAAAGGGGAGGTAATGAAAAACTGTTTTTT
TRBD2	TRBV9	-	TRBJ2-2	CASSVTGGAAGELFF	TGTGCCAGCAGCGTGACCGGGGGGGCGGCCGGGGAGCTGTTTTTT
-	TRBV19	-	TRBJ1-6	CASGEGYPRAPLHF	TGTGCCAGTGGGGAGGGGTACCCAAGGGCACCCCTCCACTTT
TRBD1	TRBV11-3	-	TRBJ1-1	CASSLGGTGNTEAFF	TGTGCCAGCAGCTTAGGCGGGACAGGGAACACTGAAGCTTTCTTT
TRBD1	TRBV5-4	-	TRBJ1-1	CASSTTGGGTEAFF	TGTGCCAGCAGTACGACAGGGGGCGGAACTGAAGCTTTCTTT
TRBD1	TRBV19	-	TRBJ1-5	CASSRQGAEEPQHF	TGTGCCAGTAGTAGGCAGGGGGCGGAGGAGCCCCAGCATTTT
TRBD1	TRBV14	-	TRBJ1-2	CASSTRQGTLGGYTF	TGTGCCAGCAGCACGCGACAGGGTACACTCGGGGGCTACACCTTC
-	TRBV6-5	-	TRBJ1-5	CASRHGGSNQPQHF	TGTGCCAGCAGACACGGGGGGAGCAATCAGCCCCAGCATTTT
-	TRBV30	-	TRBJ1-4	CAWSVVGGNEKLFF	TGTGCCTGGAGTGTTGTCGGAGGGAATGAAAAACTGTTTTTT
TRBD2	TRBV4-3	-	TRBJ2-3	CASSRRLAGGTDTQYF	TGCGCCAGCAGCCGACGACTAGCGGGGGGCACAGATACGCAGTATTTT
-	TRBV28	-	TRBJ1-4	CASSLPGTLSEKLFF	TGTGCCAGCAGTTTACCCGGGACACTATCTGAAAAACTGTTTTTT
TRBD1	TRBV10-3	-	TRBJ1-2	CAISDPDRVPGYTF	TGTGCCATCAGTGACCCCGACAGGGTTCCTGGCTACACCTTC
-	TRBV5-1	-	TRBJ2-4	CASSLAFLGGRKNIQYF	TGCGCCAGCAGCTTGGCCTTCCTGGGGGGGCGTAAAAACATTCAGTACTTC
TRBD1	TRBV27	-	TRBJ1-4	CASNAGGLNNEKLFF	TGTGCCAGCAATGCAGGGGGTCTCAACAATGAAAAACTGTTTTTT
-	TRBV10-2	-	TRBJ1-1	CATLDYRLLVMNTEAFF	TGCGCCACCCTAGACTACAGACTGTTGGTAATGAACACTGAAGCTTTCTTT
TRBD2	TRBV9	-	TRBJ2-1	CASSVELAGRDEQFF	TGTGCCAGCAGCGTAGAACTAGCGGGGAGGGATGAGCAGTTCTTC
TRBD2	TRBV6-2/TRBV6-3	few	TRBJ2-1	CASSLSRLAGGRNEQFF	TGTGCCAGCAGTCTTTCCCGACTAGCGGGGGGACGTAATGAGCAGTTCTTC
TRBD1	TRBV29-1	-	TRBJ1-2	CSVVEQGSLDYGYTF	TGCAGCGTCGTAGAACAGGGGAGTCTGGACTATGGCTACACCTTC
-	TRBV14	-	TRBJ2-1	CASSQGRGGGLAYNEQFF	TGTGCCAGCAGCCAAGGAAGGGGCGGGGGCCTTGCCTACAATGAGCAGTTCTTC